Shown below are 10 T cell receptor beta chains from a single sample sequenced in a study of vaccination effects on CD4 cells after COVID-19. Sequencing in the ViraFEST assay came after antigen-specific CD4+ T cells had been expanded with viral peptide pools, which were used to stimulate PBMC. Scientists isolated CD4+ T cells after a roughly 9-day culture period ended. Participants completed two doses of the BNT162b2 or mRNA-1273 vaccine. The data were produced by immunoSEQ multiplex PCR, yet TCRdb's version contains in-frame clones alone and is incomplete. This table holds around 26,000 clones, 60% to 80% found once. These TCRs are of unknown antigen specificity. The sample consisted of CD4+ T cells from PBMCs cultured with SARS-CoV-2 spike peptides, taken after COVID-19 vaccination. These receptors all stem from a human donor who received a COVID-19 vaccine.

In DNA form, the CDR3 reads TGTGCCAGCCGGGACAGGGCAACACGAAACACTGAAGCTTTCTTT. It is translated as CASRDRATRNTEAFF. The V call is TRBV5-5, the J call TRBJ1-1, with TRBD1 matching 9 bases. The CDR3 length is 15 residues. V gave up 7 bases and J gave up 2 bases; unmatched junction bases: 9. CDR1 and CDR2 (germline): SGHKS, YYEKEE (reference sequence).

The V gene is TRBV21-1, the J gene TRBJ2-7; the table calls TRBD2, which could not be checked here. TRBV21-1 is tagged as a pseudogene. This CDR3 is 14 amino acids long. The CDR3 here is CASSKFAGVREQYF. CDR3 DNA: TGTGCCAGCAGCAAATTTGCGGGAGTCCGTGAGCAGTACTTC.

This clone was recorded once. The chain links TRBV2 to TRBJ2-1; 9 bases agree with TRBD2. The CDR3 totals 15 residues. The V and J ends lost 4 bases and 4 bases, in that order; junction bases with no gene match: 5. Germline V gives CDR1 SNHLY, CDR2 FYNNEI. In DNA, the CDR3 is TGTGCCAGCAGTGTTGGGACTAGCAGATACAATGAGCAGTTCTTC. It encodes CASSVGTSRYNEQFF.

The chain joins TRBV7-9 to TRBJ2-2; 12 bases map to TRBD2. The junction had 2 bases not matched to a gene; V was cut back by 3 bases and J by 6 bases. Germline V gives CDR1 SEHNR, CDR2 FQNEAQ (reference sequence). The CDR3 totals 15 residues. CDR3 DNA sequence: TGTGCCAGCAGCTTTGGACTAGCGGGGCCCGGGGAGCTGTTTTTT. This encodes CASSFGLAGPGELFF. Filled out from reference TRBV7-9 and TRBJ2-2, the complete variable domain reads DTGVSQNPRHKITKRGQNVTFRCDPISEHNRLYWYRQTLGQGPEFLTYFQNEAQLEKSRLLSDRFSAERPKGSFSTLEIQRTEQGDSAMYLCASSFGLAGPGELFFGEGSRLTVL.

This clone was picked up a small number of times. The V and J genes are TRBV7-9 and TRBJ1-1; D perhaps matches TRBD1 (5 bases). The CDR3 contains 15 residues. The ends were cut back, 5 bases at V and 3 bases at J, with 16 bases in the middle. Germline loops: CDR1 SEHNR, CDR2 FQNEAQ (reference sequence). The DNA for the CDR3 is TGTGCCAGCAGCATATCAGGGACGTGGTACACTGAAGCTTTCTTT. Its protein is CASSISGTWYTEAFF.

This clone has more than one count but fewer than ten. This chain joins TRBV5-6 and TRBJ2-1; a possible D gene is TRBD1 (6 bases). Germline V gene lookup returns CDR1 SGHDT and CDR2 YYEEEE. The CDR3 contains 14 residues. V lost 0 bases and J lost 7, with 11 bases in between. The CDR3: CASSLDRVWNEQFF. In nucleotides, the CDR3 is TGTGCCAGCAGCTTGGACAGGGTATGGAATGAGCAGTTCTTC. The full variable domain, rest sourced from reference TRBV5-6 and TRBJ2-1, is DAGVTQSPTHLIKTRGQQVTLRCSPKSGHDTVSWYQQALGQGPQFIFQYYEEEERQRGNFPDRFSGHQFPNYSSELNVNALLLGDSALYLCASSLDRVWNEQFFGPGTRLTVL.

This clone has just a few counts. The CDR3 DNA is TGTGCCATCAGGGCGAGAGACATGAACACTGAAGCTTTCTTT. Its translation is CAIRARDMNTEAFF. The chain uses TRBV10-3 and TRBJ1-1; the D is unclear. The CDR3 sequence is 14 residues long. The germline V gene has CDR1 ENHRY and CDR2 SYGVKD. V shed 6 bases and J shed 0 bases, with 11 bases lying between them.

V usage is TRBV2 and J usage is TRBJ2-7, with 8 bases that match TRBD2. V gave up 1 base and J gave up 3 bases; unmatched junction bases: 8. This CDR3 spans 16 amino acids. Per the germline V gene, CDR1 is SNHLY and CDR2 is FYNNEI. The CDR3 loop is CASSEGSGGLDYEQYF. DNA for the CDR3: TGTGCCAGCAGTGAAGGTTCGGGGGGGCTTGACTACGAGCAGTACTTC.

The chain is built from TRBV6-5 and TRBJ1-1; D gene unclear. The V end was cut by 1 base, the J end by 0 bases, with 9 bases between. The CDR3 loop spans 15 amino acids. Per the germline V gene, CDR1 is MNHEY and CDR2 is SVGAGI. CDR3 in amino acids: CASSYFGPMNTEAFF. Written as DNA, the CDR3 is TGTGCCAGCAGTTACTTTGGACCCATGAACACTGAAGCTTTCTTT.

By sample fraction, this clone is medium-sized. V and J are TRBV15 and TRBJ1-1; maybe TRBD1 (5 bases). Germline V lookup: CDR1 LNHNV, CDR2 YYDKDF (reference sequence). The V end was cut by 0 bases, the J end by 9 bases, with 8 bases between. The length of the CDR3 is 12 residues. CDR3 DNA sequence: TGTGCCACCAGCAGAGACGGGGGTAAAGCTTTCTTT. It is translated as CATSRDGGKAFF.